This TCR beta chain was retrieved from a study of CD8+ T cells in alopecia areata. This clone was picked up a small number of times. Those with alopecia areata gave lesional scalp punch biopsies and peripheral blood. Isolated RNA was reverse transcribed into cDNA used as the sequencing template. The assay was immunoSEQ multiplex PCR, and TCRdb's table has in-frame clones only and misses some. The sample lists under 35,000 clones; 65% to 80% were seen once. V was clipped by 5 bases and J by 8 bases, with 10 bases between them. The germline V gene encodes CDR1 SEHNR and CDR2 FQNEAQ (reference sequence). The CDR3 spans 12 residues.

This receptor was obtained from a human donor with alopecia areata. The sample was NKG2D-low CD8+ T cells sorted from blood. The V gene is TRBV7-9, the J gene TRBJ2-1; no clear D. The CDR3 bases are TGTGCCAGCAGCCCCGGTTTATATGAGCAGTTCTTC. It translates to CASSPGLYEQFF.